This T cell receptor beta chain was captured by sequencing in a study of T cell repertoires in aging, cancer and after chemotherapy. Multiplex touch-down PCR with TRB-A/B primers amplified rearranged V-D-J TRB sequences. TCRdb passed the multiplex PCR reads through MiXCR, listing each CDR3 protein once. This table has approximately 9,700 distinct CDR3 sequences, 30% to 35% appearing once. Deletions cut 6 bases from V and 1 base from J, with 16 bases between. The CDR3 covers 15 residues. Germline lookup yields CDR1 MNHEY and CDR2 SMNVEV (reference sequence). Amplification of TCR beta used genomic DNA extracted from peripheral blood.

Sequencing was done on a sample of blood. The clonotype originates from a human donor in good health. The chain couples TRBV27 to TRBJ2-7; TRBD2 is a possible D gene (6 bases). The CDR3 reads CASRQMGGQSYEQYF. The CDR3 DNA follows: TGTGCCAGCAGGCAAATGGGGGGTCAATCCTACGAGCAGTACTTC.